The entry below gives a single T cell receptor (beta chain) sequence along with its context. The antigen is not known. Primers: 60 Vbeta forward and 13 Jbeta reverse. Assay used: immunoSEQ multiplex PCR; TCRdb lists only in-frame clones, some missing. Of 100,000 to 150,000 clones in the sample, about 74% were seen once. This specimen comes from a study of cytomegalovirus exposure and HLA in healthy donors. General study points: Upon later analysis, TCR association rates were observed to vary by HLA locus, being highest for DRB1 and lowest for HLA-C. TCR beta V- and J-gene trimming, according to a later analysis, was linked to a missense DCLRE1C variant.

Per germline, CDR1 MNHNS and CDR2 SASEGT. The length of the CDR3 is 14 residues. Trimming stripped 1 base from V and 7 bases from J, with 11 bases between. The sample consisted of PBMCs. The genes are TRBV6-1 and TRBJ1-5; D is undetermined. This TCR came from a male donor in good health and CMV-seronegative. Here the CDR3 reads CASSEEVSGQPQHF. The CDR3 DNA reads TGTGCCAGCAGTGAAGAAGTTTCCGGGCAGCCCCAGCATTTT.